Below are 9 T cell receptor beta chains sequenced from a single sample in a study of identical twins. TCRdb processed the 5' RACE reads anew with MiXCR; each CDR3 protein has one entry. Of under 500,000 distinct CDR3 sequences listed, approximately 14% are singletons. These same records also appear under a second study, on yellow fever vaccine responses in identical twins.

Sequenced material: CD4+ T cells sorted from blood. Receptor source: a young woman in good health.

Comment on this clonotype: Since a much larger clone is just one base distant, this may be a read error. The chain couples TRBV2 to TRBJ2-1, with 7 bases lining up with TRBD1. Germline values: CDR1 SNHLY, CDR2 FYNNEI. Trimming cost V 6 bases and J 5 bases; bases outside gene matches: 4. The CDR3 has 13 amino acids. The DNA of the CDR3 is TGTGCCAGCAGGGGGACAGAGAACAATGAGCAGTTCTTC. Translation gives CASRGTENNEQFF.

This clonotype was observed a few times. The chain combines TRBV24-1 with TRBJ2-5, with D tentatively TRBD2 (6 bases). Trimming left V 9 bases short and J 1 base short, with 11 bases between. The CDR3 has 13 amino acids. The germline CDR1 and CDR2 sequences are KGHDR and SFDVKD. The CDR3: CATRGSVQETQYF. The DNA for the CDR3 is TGTGCCACCCGGGGGTCAGTCCAAGAGACCCAGTACTTC.

This clonotype was recorded a few times. The chain couples TRBV7-9 to TRBJ2-3, with D tentatively TRBD1 (5 bases). In germline, CDR1 is SEHNR, CDR2 FQNEAQ (reference sequence). The CDR3 consists of 15 residues. Between the trimmed V and J ends, which lost 2 bases and 3 bases, there was a span of 12 bases. CDR3 nucleotides: TGTGCCAGCAGCTTAACAGGTGGCCAGACAGATACGCAGTATTTT. The encoded protein is CASSLTGGQTDTQYF. The variable domain in full, completed from reference TRBV7-9 and TRBJ2-3, reads DTGVSQNPRHKITKRGQNVTFRCDPISEHNRLYWYRQTLGQGPEFLTYFQNEAQLEKSRLLSDRFSAERPKGSFSTLEIQRTEQGDSAMYLCASSLTGGQTDTQYFGPGTRLTVL.

The sample holds many counts of this clonotype. The chain links TRBV7-9 to TRBJ2-7; 9 positions agree with TRBD1. In germline, CDR1 is SEHNR, CDR2 FQNEAQ (reference sequence). The CDR3 consists of 16 residues. J lost 3 bases, V lost 5 bases, and 11 bases had no gene match. The CDR3 DNA reads TGTGCCAGCAGCACCCAACCGGGACAGGGACACTACGAGCAGTACTTC. Translating gives CASSTQPGQGHYEQYF.

Many counts were recorded for this clonotype. V usage is TRBV7-2 and J usage is TRBJ2-5; TRBD1 matches 7 bases. Germline lookup yields CDR1 SGHTA and CDR2 FQGNSA. The CDR3 is 13 amino acids. The V and J ends lost 5 bases and 5 bases, in that order; junction bases with no gene match: 5. The CDR3 nucleotides read TGTGCCAGCAGCCCAGGACAGGTGGAGACCCAGTACTTC. It specifies CASSPGQVETQYF.

This clonotype appeared many times. V gene TRBV5-1 combines with J gene TRBJ2-7; tentatively, D is TRBD1 or TRBD2 (6 bases each). Germline CDR1 SGHRS, CDR2 YFSETQ. The CDR3 is made up of 15 amino acids. Trimming cost V 4 bases and J 2 bases, with 16 bases left between them. CDR3 residues: CASSRGVAPAYEQYF. The CDR3 region has the DNA TGCGCCAGCAGCAGGGGGGTTGCCCCAGCCTACGAGCAGTACTTC.

The rearrangement uses TRBV5-1 and TRBJ2-7, with 8 bases fitting TRBD1. CDR3 size: 15 residues. Germline values: CDR1 SGHRS, CDR2 YFSETQ. J gave up 6 bases and V 0 bases, and 8 bases lay outside the gene matches. The CDR3 nucleotides read TGCGCCAGCAGCTTGGCCGACAGGGGAGAGAGCGAGCAGTACTTC. Amino acids: CASSLADRGESEQYF. The full variable domain, rest sourced from reference TRBV5-1 and TRBJ2-7, is KAGVTQTPRYLIKTRGQQVTLSCSPISGHRSVSWYQQTPGQGLQFLFEYFSETQRNKGNFPGRFSGRQFSNSRSEMNVSTLELGDSALYLCASSLADRGESEQYFGPGTRLTVT.

This clonotype was detected only a few times. V is TRBV10-1 and J is TRBJ2-3, with D unclear. Germline CDR1 and CDR2: WNHNN and SYGVQD (reference sequence). Trimming removed 3 bases at V and 3 bases at J, with 7 bases between. The CDR3 consists of 13 residues. The CDR3 DNA reads as TGCGCCAGCAGTGATGCCAGTACAGATACGCAGTATTTT. As protein: CASSDASTDTQYF.

This chain links TRBV20-1 with TRBJ2-3; D is undetermined. Deletions cut 2 bases from V and 8 bases from J, with 11 bases between. The CDR3 runs to 12 residues. Germline V CDR1 and CDR2: DFQATT, SNEGSKA (reference sequence). The CDR3 region is CSARPTELTQYF. The DNA of the CDR3 is TGCAGTGCTAGACCGACCGAGCTTACGCAGTATTTT.